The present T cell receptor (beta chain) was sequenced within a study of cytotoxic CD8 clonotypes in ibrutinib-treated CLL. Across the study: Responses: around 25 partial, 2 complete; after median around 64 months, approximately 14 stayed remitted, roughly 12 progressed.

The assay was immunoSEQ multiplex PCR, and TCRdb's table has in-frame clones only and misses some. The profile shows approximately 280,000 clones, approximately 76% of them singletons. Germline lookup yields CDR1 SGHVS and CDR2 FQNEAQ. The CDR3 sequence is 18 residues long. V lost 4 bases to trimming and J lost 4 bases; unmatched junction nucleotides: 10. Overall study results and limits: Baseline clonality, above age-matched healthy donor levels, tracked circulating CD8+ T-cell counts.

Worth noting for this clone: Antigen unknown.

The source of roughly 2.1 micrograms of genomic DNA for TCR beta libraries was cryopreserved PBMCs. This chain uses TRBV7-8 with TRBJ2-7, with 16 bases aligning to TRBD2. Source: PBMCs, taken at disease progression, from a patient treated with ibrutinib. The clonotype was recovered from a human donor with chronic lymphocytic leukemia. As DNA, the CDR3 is TGTGCCAGCAGCTCAAGGGCCCCGGGACTAGCGGGAGGGTACGAGCAGTACTTC. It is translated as CASSSRAPGLAGGYEQYF.